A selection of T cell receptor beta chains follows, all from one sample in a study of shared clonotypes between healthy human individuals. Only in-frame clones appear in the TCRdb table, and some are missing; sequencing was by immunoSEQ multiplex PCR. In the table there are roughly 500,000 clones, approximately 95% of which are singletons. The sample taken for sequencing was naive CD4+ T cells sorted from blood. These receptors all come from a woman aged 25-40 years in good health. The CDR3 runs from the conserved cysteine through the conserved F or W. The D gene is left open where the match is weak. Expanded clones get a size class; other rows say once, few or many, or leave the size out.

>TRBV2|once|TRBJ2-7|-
TGTGCCAGCAGTGATTGGCAGGGCACCTACGAGCAGTACTTC
CASSDWQGTYEQYF
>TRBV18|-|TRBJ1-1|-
TGTGCCAGCTCACCAAAGGCAGGGCCCGCCACTGAAGCTTTCTTT
CASSPKAGPATEAFF
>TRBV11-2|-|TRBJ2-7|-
TGTGCCAGCAGCTTAAATGGTTTGGGGGGAAACTCCTACGAGCAGTACTTC
CASSLNGLGGNSYEQYF
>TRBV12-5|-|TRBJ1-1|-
TGTGCTAGTGGTTTGGGGAACAGGAACACTGAAGCTTTCTTT
CASGLGNRNTEAFF
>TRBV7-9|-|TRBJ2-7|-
TGTGCCAGCAGCGGTGGATTGGGGGCTGGCGAGCAGTACTTC
CASSGGLGAGEQYF
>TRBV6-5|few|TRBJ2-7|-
TGTGCCAGCGCTTACGACACTGCCTACGAGCAGTACTTC
CASAYDTAYEQYF
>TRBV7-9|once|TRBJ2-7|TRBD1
TGTGCCAGCAGCTCGCGGACAGGGAGGTTTGAGCAGTACTTC
CASSSRTGRFEQYF
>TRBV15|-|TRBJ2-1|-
TGTGCCACCAGCAGGAATATCAATGAGCAGTTCTTC
CATSRNINEQFF
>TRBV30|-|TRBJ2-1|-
TGTGCCTGGGCAAGGGGACTCCTAAGCTCCTACAATGAGCAGTTCTTC
CAWARGLLSSYNEQFF
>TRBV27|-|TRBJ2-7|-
TGTGCCAGCAGCTTTTGGGGGGGGCCGAGGTACGAGCAGTACTTC
CASSFWGGPRYEQYF
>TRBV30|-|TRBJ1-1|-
TGTGCCTGGAGCGCAAACCAGGGGTGGACTGAAGCTTTCTTT
CAWSANQGWTEAFF
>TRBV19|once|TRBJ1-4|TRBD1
TGTGCCAGTAGTATCGGGACAGTTGAAAAACTGTTTTTT
CASSIGTVEKLFF
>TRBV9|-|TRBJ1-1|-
TGTGCCAGCAGCGCGCGAGGGGGAATAAACACTGAAGCTTTCTTT
CASSARGGINTEAFF
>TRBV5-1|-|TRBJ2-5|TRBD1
TGCGCCAGCAGCCAACCAATGGGACAGGGACAAGAGACCCAGTACTTC
CASSQPMGQGQETQYF
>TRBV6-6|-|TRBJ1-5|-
TGTGCCAGCAGTTCCTGGACAGTTTTTAGCAATCAGCCCCAGCATTTT
CASSSWTVFSNQPQHF
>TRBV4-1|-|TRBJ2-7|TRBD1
TGCGCCAGCAGCCAACATCTTCGGACAGGGGTGTACGAGCAGTACTTC
CASSQHLRTGVYEQYF
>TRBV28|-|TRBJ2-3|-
TGTGCCAGCAGTATCACGAGGGGGGACACAGATACGCAGTATTTT
CASSITRGDTDTQYF
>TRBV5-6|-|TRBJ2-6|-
TGTGCCAGCAGCTTGGGGGCTGGGGCCAACGTCCTGACTTTC
CASSLGAGANVLTF
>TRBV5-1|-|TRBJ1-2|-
TGCGCCAGCAGCCGGGTGTCGGTTGATGGCTACACCTTC
CASSRVSVDGYTF
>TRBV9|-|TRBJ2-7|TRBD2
TGTGCCAGCAGCGTAGATCCGGTAGGGACGGGAGGGCCGGGAGAGCAGTACTTC
CASSVDPVGTGGPGEQYF